This TCR beta chain was observed in a study of blood T cell repertoires in COVID-19. About the study: Whether acute or convalescent, the COVID-19 samples came from the United States, Italy and Spain. Sample material is recorded as cDNA or gDNA derived from T cells, B-cell-depleted T cells, or PBMCs.

As originally analysed: Nucleated cell counts were estimated from reference gene primer amplification. Here immunoSEQ multiplex PCR was the method, and the copy in TCRdb shows in-frame clones only, minus some. From that table come the V and J calls and clone size; the DNA was used to work out D and trimming. The data hold around 86,000 clones, with roughly 87% observed a single time. V was clipped by 6 bases and J by 7 bases, with 20 bases between them. CDR3 length equals 15 residues. Germline-derived CDR1 and CDR2 are SGHDT and YYEEEE. Sequencing input: peripheral blood. The TCR was taken from a woman aged 80 or older with acute or convalescent COVID-19. This sequence joins TRBV5-6 and TRBJ2-1; possibly TRBD1 for D (6 bases). The CDR3 spells CASTRFPAGANEQFF. The CDR3, as DNA: TGTGCCAGCACCCGATTCCCCGCAGGGGCAAATGAGCAGTTCTTC.